A selection of T cell receptor beta chains follows, all from one sample in a study of regulatory T cells in long-lasting Graves disease. One entry per CDR3 protein results from TCRdb running MiXCR on the multiplex PCR reads. Of around 480,000 distinct CDR3 sequences listed, 16% are singletons. These data were also filed under a second study, of T cells in Graves' hyperthyroidism and ophthalmopathy.

Sequenced here: peripheral blood mononuclear cells (PBMCs), sampled at new diagnosis, from a patient treated with antithyroid drugs. Receptor source: a woman aged 40-65 years with Graves disease. Both conserved end residues are part of each CDR3. The order of the fields is J gene, clone size, D gene, V gene, CDR3 DNA, CDR3 protein. D genes are given only for firm matches. Size tells how often a clone was seen (once, few, many) or the class of an expanded clone, and some rows leave it out.

j_call: TRBJ1-1
clone_size: many
d_call: -
v_call: TRBV9
cdr3_nt: TGTGCCAGCAGCCCCCCGGGCTCCCTGAACACTGAAGCTTTCTTT
cdr3_aa: CASSPPGSLNTEAFF

j_call: TRBJ2-5
clone_size: few
d_call: TRBD1
v_call: TRBV2
cdr3_nt: TGTGCCAGCAGTTCCTGGGACAGGGGTGGGATTCAAGAGACCCAGTACTTC
cdr3_aa: CASSSWDRGGIQETQYF

j_call: TRBJ1-2
clone_size: many
d_call: TRBD1
v_call: TRBV5-1
cdr3_nt: TGCGCCAGCAGCTGGGACGGGACAGGGGGAGGCTATGGCTACACCTTC
cdr3_aa: CASSWDGTGGGYGYTF

j_call: TRBJ2-2
clone_size: -
d_call: -
v_call: TRBV7-3
cdr3_nt: TGTGCCAGCCGTAGACAGGGAGGGGGCACCGGGGAGCTGTTTTTT
cdr3_aa: CASRRQGGGTGELFF

j_call: TRBJ1-1
clone_size: -
d_call: TRBD1
v_call: TRBV5-1
cdr3_nt: TGCGCCAGCAGCCCAGCAGGGGGCAAAGCTTTCTTT
cdr3_aa: CASSPAGGKAFF

j_call: TRBJ2-1
clone_size: -
d_call: -
v_call: TRBV5-1
cdr3_nt: TGCGCCAGCAGCTTGTCAGGACAAAACAATGAGCAGTTCTTC
cdr3_aa: CASSLSGQNNEQFF

j_call: TRBJ1-1
clone_size: many
d_call: -
v_call: TRBV6-2/TRBV6-3
cdr3_nt: TGTGCCAGCAGTTACGCGGACATGAACACTGAAGCTTTCTTT
cdr3_aa: CASSYADMNTEAFF

j_call: TRBJ2-7
clone_size: many
d_call: -
v_call: TRBV6-1
cdr3_nt: TGTGCCAGCAGTGTGCGGCCCTCCTACGAGCAGTACTTC
cdr3_aa: CASSVRPSYEQYF

j_call: TRBJ2-2
clone_size: -
d_call: -
v_call: TRBV6-2/TRBV6-3
cdr3_nt: TGTGCCAGCAGTTCAACGGGAAGGCGCACCGGGGAGCTGTTTTTT
cdr3_aa: CASSSTGRRTGELFF

j_call: TRBJ1-5
clone_size: few
d_call: TRBD1
v_call: TRBV19
cdr3_nt: TGTGCCAGTAGTCTCCTCACAGGGGTTAACAATCAGCCCCAGCATTTT
cdr3_aa: CASSLLTGVNNQPQHF

j_call: TRBJ2-2
clone_size: few
d_call: TRBD1
v_call: TRBV19
cdr3_nt: TGTGCCAGTAGTACCGGGGGACAGGTCGGAGGGGAGCTGTTTTTT
cdr3_aa: CASSTGGQVGGELFF

j_call: TRBJ1-1
clone_size: many
d_call: -
v_call: TRBV3-1
cdr3_nt: TGTGCCAGCAGCCAAGAACCAGGATTGAACACTGAAGCTTTCTTT
cdr3_aa: CASSQEPGLNTEAFF

j_call: TRBJ2-7
clone_size: -
d_call: TRBD1
v_call: TRBV10-2
cdr3_nt: TGCGCCAGCAGTGAGTCTGGACAGGGTTTCCACGAGCAGTACTTC
cdr3_aa: CASSESGQGFHEQYF

j_call: TRBJ2-1
clone_size: many
d_call: -
v_call: TRBV2
cdr3_nt: TGTGCCAGCAGTGAAGCGCCGGCCAGCAATGAGCAGTTCTTC
cdr3_aa: CASSEAPASNEQFF

j_call: TRBJ2-2
clone_size: many
d_call: TRBD1
v_call: TRBV12-5
cdr3_nt: TGTGCTAGTGGTTCCTTACAGGGGGCGAACACCGGGGAGCTGTTTTTT
cdr3_aa: CASGSLQGANTGELFF

j_call: TRBJ1-2
clone_size: many
d_call: -
v_call: TRBV5-6
cdr3_nt: TGTGCCAGCAGCTTGGGCATAAGAGACGGCTACACCTTC
cdr3_aa: CASSLGIRDGYTF

j_call: TRBJ1-2
clone_size: many
d_call: -
v_call: TRBV5-5
cdr3_nt: TGCGCCAGCAGCTTGGAGGAGGGTACTAGAGGCTACACCTTC
cdr3_aa: CASSLEEGTRGYTF

j_call: TRBJ1-2
clone_size: many
d_call: -
v_call: TRBV18
cdr3_nt: TGTGCCAGCTCACCACCTCAGGGTACAGTTGGCTACACCTTC
cdr3_aa: CASSPPQGTVGYTF

j_call: TRBJ2-1
clone_size: -
d_call: -
v_call: TRBV6-9
cdr3_nt: TGTGCCAGCAGTTCTCCCCAAGGTTGGGGTGAGCAGTTCTTC
cdr3_aa: CASSSPQGWGEQFF

j_call: TRBJ1-1
clone_size: -
d_call: -
v_call: TRBV10-1
cdr3_nt: TGCGCCAGCAGTGAGGGAAGGGACACTGAAGCTTTCTTT
cdr3_aa: CASSEGRDTEAFF

j_call: TRBJ1-4
clone_size: many
d_call: -
v_call: TRBV30
cdr3_nt: TGTGCCTGGAATGGAGGGGGGAATGAAAAACTGTTTTTT
cdr3_aa: CAWNGGGNEKLFF

j_call: TRBJ2-5
clone_size: few
d_call: TRBD2
v_call: TRBV4-2
cdr3_nt: TGTGCCAGCAGCCAAGATGCAGCGGGGGGTTTCTTTGAGACCCAGTACTTC
cdr3_aa: CASSQDAAGGFFETQYF

j_call: TRBJ2-3
clone_size: many
d_call: -
v_call: TRBV6-2/TRBV6-3
cdr3_nt: TGTGCCAGCCGCCACGAGCGCCGACACACAGATACGCAGTATTTT
cdr3_aa: CASRHERRHTDTQYF

j_call: TRBJ1-5
clone_size: -
d_call: TRBD1
v_call: TRBV7-9
cdr3_nt: TGTGCCAGCAGCCTCGGACAGGGGGCCTCGGAACAGCCCCAGCATTTT
cdr3_aa: CASSLGQGASEQPQHF

j_call: TRBJ2-7
clone_size: many
d_call: -
v_call: TRBV20-1
cdr3_nt: TGCAGTGCTAGGGCCCTGACAGAAACCTACGAGCAGTACTTC
cdr3_aa: CSARALTETYEQYF

j_call: TRBJ1-6
clone_size: many
d_call: TRBD1
v_call: TRBV10-3
cdr3_nt: TGTGCCATCAGTCGAGGACAGGGGCTATCAAATTCACCCCTCCACTTT
cdr3_aa: CAISRGQGLSNSPLHF

j_call: TRBJ2-1
clone_size: many
d_call: -
v_call: TRBV11-3
cdr3_nt: TGTGCCAGCAGCATCGGCGGGACAGAATACAATGAGCAGTTCTTC
cdr3_aa: CASSIGGTEYNEQFF

j_call: TRBJ2-1
clone_size: -
d_call: TRBD1
v_call: TRBV27
cdr3_nt: TGTGCCAGCGGACAGGGTCCCTACAATGAGCAGTTCTTC
cdr3_aa: CASGQGPYNEQFF

j_call: TRBJ1-2
clone_size: many
d_call: -
v_call: TRBV28
cdr3_nt: TGTGCCAGCAGTTTCCCCGTTGGGGACTCCAACTATGGCTACACCTTC
cdr3_aa: CASSFPVGDSNYGYTF

j_call: TRBJ1-3
clone_size: -
d_call: -
v_call: TRBV19
cdr3_nt: TGTGCCAGTAGTATTCAAAGGAGGGACACCATATATTTT
cdr3_aa: CASSIQRRDTIYF

j_call: TRBJ2-7
clone_size: -
d_call: -
v_call: TRBV18
cdr3_nt: TGTGCCAGCTCACCCCAGAGAGGGGTCGACGAGCAGTACTTC
cdr3_aa: CASSPQRGVDEQYF

j_call: TRBJ2-5
clone_size: many
d_call: TRBD2
v_call: TRBV2
cdr3_nt: TGTGCCAGCAGTCAAGAGCGGGGGGGCCCAGAGACCCAGTACTTC
cdr3_aa: CASSQERGGPETQYF

j_call: TRBJ2-5
clone_size: -
d_call: TRBD2
v_call: TRBV28
cdr3_nt: TGTGCCAGCAGTCTGACTAGCGGGTACGAGACCCAGTACTTC
cdr3_aa: CASSLTSGYETQYF

j_call: TRBJ2-1
clone_size: few
d_call: -
v_call: TRBV4-1
cdr3_nt: TGCGCCAGCAGCCAAGCGCGGGCTAGCTCCTACAATGAGCAGTTCTTC
cdr3_aa: CASSQARASSYNEQFF

j_call: TRBJ2-1
clone_size: few
d_call: -
v_call: TRBV20-1
cdr3_nt: TGCAGTGCTAGAGAAGGGGGCAATGAGCAGTTCTTC
cdr3_aa: CSAREGGNEQFF

j_call: TRBJ1-4
clone_size: few
d_call: -
v_call: TRBV4-1
cdr3_nt: TGCGCCAGCAGCCAAGAGGCAGCCCCTCGAAGGGGTGAAAAACTGTTTTTT
cdr3_aa: CASSQEAAPRRGEKLFF

j_call: TRBJ2-1
clone_size: many
d_call: TRBD1
v_call: TRBV11-3
cdr3_nt: TGTGCCAGCAGCTTAGGCCCCCGGGACAGCTACAATGAGCAGTTCTTC
cdr3_aa: CASSLGPRDSYNEQFF

j_call: TRBJ1-4
clone_size: -
d_call: -
v_call: TRBV30
cdr3_nt: TGTGCCTGTCAGGGGTCTAATGAAAAACTGTTTTTT
cdr3_aa: CACQGSNEKLFF

j_call: TRBJ2-7
clone_size: many
d_call: TRBD2
v_call: TRBV3-1
cdr3_nt: TGTGCCAGCAGCCGTGCGCCGGGACTAGCGGGGGAGCAGTACTTC
cdr3_aa: CASSRAPGLAGEQYF

j_call: TRBJ2-7
clone_size: many
d_call: -
v_call: TRBV7-6
cdr3_nt: TGTGCCAGCAGTCCTGATGAGACGGCGTCCTACGAGCAGTACTTC
cdr3_aa: CASSPDETASYEQYF

j_call: TRBJ1-5
clone_size: -
d_call: TRBD1
v_call: TRBV5-1
cdr3_nt: TGCGCCAGCAGCTTGATAAAAGGGGGCCTCAATCAGCCCCAGCATTTT
cdr3_aa: CASSLIKGGLNQPQHF

j_call: TRBJ1-1
clone_size: many
d_call: -
v_call: TRBV6-1
cdr3_nt: TGTGCCAGCAGATGGGCCATGAACACTGAAGCTTTCTTT
cdr3_aa: CASRWAMNTEAFF

j_call: TRBJ2-5
clone_size: many
d_call: -
v_call: TRBV7-8
cdr3_nt: TGTGCCAGCAGCTTAGGCCCGGGAAAAGAGACCCAGTACTTC
cdr3_aa: CASSLGPGKETQYF

j_call: TRBJ1-4
clone_size: -
d_call: -
v_call: TRBV25-1
cdr3_nt: TGTGCCAGCAGTGACTCAGGGAAAAAACTGTTTTTT
cdr3_aa: CASSDSGKKLFF

j_call: TRBJ2-1
clone_size: few
d_call: TRBD1
v_call: TRBV19
cdr3_nt: TGTGCCAGTAGTATAGGGCAGGGGGCGGGGAATGAGCAGTTCTTC
cdr3_aa: CASSIGQGAGNEQFF

j_call: TRBJ1-4
clone_size: -
d_call: -
v_call: TRBV20-1
cdr3_nt: TGCAGTGCTAGAGATCCGACCCAAAGTAGTGAAAAACTGTTTTTT
cdr3_aa: CSARDPTQSSEKLFF

j_call: TRBJ1-1
clone_size: few
d_call: -
v_call: TRBV20-1
cdr3_nt: TGCAGTGCTAGTGCCCCGGGTGGTACTGAAGCTTTCTTT
cdr3_aa: CSASAPGGTEAFF

j_call: TRBJ1-2
clone_size: few
d_call: TRBD1
v_call: TRBV5-1
cdr3_nt: TGTGCCAGCAGCTTCTCCCGGGACAGCAACTATGGCTACACCTTC
cdr3_aa: CASSFSRDSNYGYTF

j_call: TRBJ2-7
clone_size: -
d_call: TRBD2
v_call: TRBV30
cdr3_nt: TGTGCCTGGAGTCTGGGACTAGCGGGGTTGTACGAGCAGTACTTC
cdr3_aa: CAWSLGLAGLYEQYF